This paragraph reports one T cell receptor beta chain. TCRdb keeps only in-frame clones here, not all; method: immunoSEQ multiplex PCR. Among 40,000 to 65,000 clones listed, 85% to 95% were seen once. This sample is part of a study of T cell changes during pregnancy in multiple sclerosis. With V trimmed by 5 bases and J by 6 bases, 5 bases remained unmatched. Germline CDR1 and CDR2: LNHDA and SQIVND (reference sequence). The CDR3 is 13 residues long. Material: CD4+ T cells from peripheral blood mononuclear cells, obtained in the third trimester of pregnancy. The chain combines TRBV19 with TRBJ2-7, with 9 bases identical to TRBD1. This sequence originates from a female donor with multiple sclerosis, enrolled in a pregnancy study. CDR3: CASSAYRGREQYF. Here the CDR3 DNA reads TGTGCCAGTAGTGCCTACAGGGGGCGCGAGCAGTACTTC.